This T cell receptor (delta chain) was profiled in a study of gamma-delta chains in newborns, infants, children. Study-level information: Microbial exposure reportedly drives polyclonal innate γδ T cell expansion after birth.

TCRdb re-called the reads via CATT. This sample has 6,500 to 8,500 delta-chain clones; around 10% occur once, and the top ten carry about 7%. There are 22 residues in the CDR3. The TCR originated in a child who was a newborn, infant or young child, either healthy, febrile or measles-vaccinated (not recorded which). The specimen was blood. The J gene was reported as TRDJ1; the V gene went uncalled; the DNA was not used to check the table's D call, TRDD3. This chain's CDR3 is CACDAVLGDSTPGLCNTDKLIF. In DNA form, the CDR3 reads TGTGCCTGTGACGCCGTACTGGGGGACTCGACCCCCGGACTCTGTAACACCGATAAACTCATCTTT.